The 19 T cell receptor beta chains below were found in one sample sequenced in a study of cytomegalovirus exposure and HLA in healthy donors. Amplification used 60 Vbeta primers and 13 Jbeta primers. Generated by immunoSEQ multiplex PCR, the TCRdb table keeps only in-frame clones and is missing some. The data show some 150,000 clones, 73% seen once. The sample consisted of PBMCs. Receptors originate from a human donor in good health.

The rearrangement uses TRBV9 and TRBJ2-1, with a tentative D call TRBD2 (5 bases). CDR1 is SGDLS, CDR2 YYNGEE, per germline. Trimming pared 4 bases from V and 6 bases from J, leaving 11 bases between. The length of the CDR3 is 13 residues. CDR3 nucleotides: TGTGCCAGCAGCCCATTGAGGGCCAATGAGCAGTTCTTC. Its translation: CASSPLRANEQFF.

The chain links TRBV6-4 to TRBJ1-6; no clear D. Per the germline V gene, CDR1 is MRHNA and CDR2 is SNTAGT. V lost 3 bases to trimming and J lost 0 bases, with 6 bases between them. This CDR3 has 15 amino acids. The CDR3 reads CASSERSSYNSPLHF. In DNA form, the CDR3 reads TGTGCCAGCAGTGAAAGGAGCTCCTATAATTCACCCCTCCACTTT.

The chain uses TRBV19 and TRBJ2-7; perhaps TRBD2 as D (6 bases). The germline CDR1 and CDR2 sequences are LNHDA and SQIVND (reference sequence). The CDR3 is made up of 14 amino acids. The V end lost 6 bases, the J end lost 0 bases, and 12 bases lay between the germline ends. The CDR3 DNA follows: TGTGCCAGTAGGACGGAGGGAAGCTCCTACGAGCAGTACTTC. Amino acid sequence: CASRTEGSSYEQYF.

The V call is TRBV7-9, the J call TRBJ2-3; TRBD2 agrees at 9 bases. Germline values: CDR1 SEHNR, CDR2 FQNEAQ (reference sequence). The J segment lost 4 bases and the V segment lost 3 bases, leaving 14 bases of the junction unmatched. The length of the CDR3 is 18 residues. The CDR3 DNA sequence: TGTGCCAGCAGCTTTCCACATTCGCGGGGGGGCGCGGCAGATACGCAGTATTTT. This translates into CASSFPHSRGGAADTQYF.

This chain joins TRBV7-9 and TRBJ2-1; 7 bases are a match to TRBD2. The CDR3 consists of 16 residues. V trimming: 4 bases; J trimming: 8 bases; junction bases outside the gene matches: 14. Germline V gives CDR1 SEHNR, CDR2 FQNEAQ (reference sequence). The CDR3 protein is CASSWKSGLLLDEQFF. CDR3 DNA sequence: TGTGCCAGCAGCTGGAAGTCGGGACTACTCTTGGATGAGCAGTTCTTC.

A note on this clone: At the DNA level, this CDR3 is encoded by other sequences in the same sample as well. The V call is TRBV5-1, the J call TRBJ1-1; the match to TRBD1 covers 8 bases. CDR1 is SGHRS and CDR2 is YFSETQ in the germline V gene. J lost 3 bases, V lost 0 bases, and 1 base had no gene match. The CDR3 contains 14 residues. CDR3 nucleotide sequence: TGCGCCAGCAGCTTGGGACAGGGGTACACTGAAGCTTTCTTT. This encodes CASSLGQGYTEAFF.

This CDR3 is CASSIGGLQGALNEQFF. The CDR3 DNA is TGTGCCAGCTCGATTGGGGGACTTCAGGGGGCCCTCAATGAGCAGTTCTTC. This sequence joins TRBV7-3 and TRBJ2-1; 8 positions match TRBD1. CDR3 size: 17 residues. Per the germline V gene, CDR1 is SGHTA and CDR2 is FQGTGA. The J segment lost 6 bases and the V segment lost 8 bases, leaving 18 bases of the junction unmatched.

The CDR3 loop is CASSLGGSGPKNIQYF. The CDR3 nucleotides are TGTGCCAGCAGCTTAGGTGGCAGTGGCCCCAAAAACATTCAGTACTTC. The chain uses TRBV13 and TRBJ2-4; D gene ambiguous. Per the germline V gene, CDR1 is PRHDT and CDR2 is FYEKMQ (reference sequence). V gave up 0 bases and J gave up 2 bases, with 11 bases separating them. This CDR3 region has 16 residues.

This clone was seen a handful of times. V is TRBV6-5 and J is TRBJ1-3; 9 bases align to TRBD1. This CDR3 is built from 16 residues. V lost 0 bases and J lost 10; bases outside the gene matches: 10. CDR1 is MNHEY and CDR2 is SVGAGI in the germline V gene. CDR3 nucleotide sequence: TGTGCCAGCAGTTACTCAAACGGCGGGACAGGGACAACCATATATTTT. Translating it yields CASSYSNGGTGTTIYF.

The J gene is TRBJ1-5, the V gene TRBV6-1; TRBD1 matches 10 bases. CDR3 length equals 13 residues. Germline CDR1 MNHNS, CDR2 SASEGT. The V segment lost 9 bases and the J segment 6 bases; nucleotides outside the gene matches: 5. The CDR3, as DNA: TGTGCCAGTAAGGACAGGGGGATTCAGCCCCAGCATTTT. Amino acids: CASKDRGIQPQHF.

The rearrangement joins TRBV27 to TRBJ1-1, with TRBD1 as a possible D gene (6 bases). The CDR3 spans 14 residues. V gave up 5 bases and J gave up 3 bases, with 13 bases separating them. The germline V gene has CDR1 MNHEY and CDR2 SMNVEV (reference sequence). The CDR3 bases are TGTGCCAGCAGTGCTTCAGGGGCGTACACTGAAGCTTTCTTT. Translated: CASSASGAYTEAFF.

On this clone itself: This CDR3 is also generated by other DNA sequences in the sample. The V call is TRBV28, the J call TRBJ1-2, with 7 bases that match TRBD1. The CDR3 contains 12 residues. V lost 10 bases, J lost 2 bases, and 4 bases stayed unmatched. In germline, CDR1 is MDHEN, CDR2 SYDVKM. The CDR3 coding sequence is TGTGCCATCTCGACAGGGAACTATGGCTACACCTTC. It is translated as CAISTGNYGYTF.

This clone was detected once. CDR3 loop: CASSLRWGGTGGVVTQYF. The CDR3 region has the DNA TGTGCCAGCAGTTTACGGTGGGGTGGGACAGGCGGTGTGGTGACCCAGTACTTC. The gene calls are TRBV27 and TRBJ2-5; 8 bases are shared with TRBD1. CDR3 size: 18 residues. Germline CDR1 reads MNHEY; CDR2 reads SMNVEV (reference sequence). The junction had 18 bases not matched to a gene; V was cut back by 2 bases and J by 7 bases.

The chain joins TRBV7-2 to TRBJ2-1, with TRBD2 matching 10 bases. Germline lookup yields CDR1 SGHTA and CDR2 FQGNSA. The CDR3 runs to 13 residues. The ends lost 2 bases at V and 13 bases at J; junction bases unmatched: 5. The CDR3 nucleotides read TGTGCCAGCAGCTTATTGACTAGCGGGCCTCAGTTCTTC. It translates to CASSLLTSGPQFF.

The chain employs TRBV11-2 and TRBJ1-5; no clear D. The CDR3 is 13 amino acids. Germline loops: CDR1 SGHAT, CDR2 FQNNGV. With 0 bases removed from V and 4 bases from J, the gap between germline ends came to 4 bases. The chain's CDR3 is CASSLDRNQPQHF. The CDR3 coding sequence is TGTGCCAGCAGCTTAGACAGAAATCAGCCCCAGCATTTT.

J is TRBJ2-7 and V is TRBV6-1; TRBD1 aligns across 7 bases. CDR1 and CDR2 from the germline V gene are MNHNS and SASEGT. V was pared by 6 bases and J by 3 bases, with 5 bases of the junction left unmatched. The CDR3 totals 13 residues. CDR3 protein: CASRWAGGYEQYF. The CDR3 nucleotides are TGTGCCAGCAGGTGGGCAGGGGGCTACGAGCAGTACTTC.

The V call is TRBV13, the J call TRBJ2-7; 11 positions match TRBD2. Germline lookup yields CDR1 PRHDT and CDR2 FYEKMQ (reference sequence). Trimming took 0 bases from V and 0 from J; bases not matched to a gene: 4. The CDR3 length is 17 residues. This CDR3 reads CASSLGLAGETSYEQYF. Here the CDR3 DNA reads TGTGCCAGCAGCTTAGGACTAGCGGGGGAAACCTCCTACGAGCAGTACTTC. The full variable domain, its missing parts supplied by reference TRBV13 and TRBJ2-7, is AAGVIQSPRHLIKEKRETATLKCYPIPRHDTVYWYQQGPGQDPQFLISFYEKMQSDKGSIPDRFSAQQFSDYHSELNMSSLELGDSALYFCASSLGLAGETSYEQYFGPGTRLTVT.

The rearrangement uses TRBV5-1 and TRBJ2-7; 13 bases are a match to TRBD2. The CDR3 extends over 15 amino acids. CDR1 and CDR2 from the germline V gene are SGHRS and YFSETQ. Losses at the gene ends were 5 bases for V and 2 bases for J; bases not matched to a gene: 4. CDR3 nucleotide sequence: TGCGCCAGCAGGGGAGGGACTAGCGGGGCCTACGAGCAGTACTTC. Residues: CASRGGTSGAYEQYF.

This chain links TRBV29-1 with TRBJ2-1; 10 bases agree with TRBD2. Germline V CDR1 and CDR2: SQVTM, ANQGSEA. Germline trimming cut 7 bases from V and 0 bases from J; bases unmatched to any gene: 9. The CDR3 is 16 residues long. The CDR3 DNA reads as TGCAGCGCCGATAGCGGGAGGTCGAGCTCCTACAATGAGCAGTTCTTC. It codes for CSADSGRSSSYNEQFF.